These 25 T cell receptor beta chains were sequenced from one sample in a study of T cells in localized non-small cell lung cancer. Sequencing was performed with immunoSEQ multiplex PCR; in TCRdb, only in-frame clones are kept and a portion is missing. In the table there are 40,000 to 65,000 clones, around 90% of which are singletons. The starting material was PBMCs, obtained before any cancer treatment. These receptors were taken from a female donor with stage II lung adenocarcinoma.

The J gene is TRBJ2-5, the V gene TRBV7-3; 8 bases match TRBD1. This CDR3 has 13 amino acids. CDR1 SGHTA and CDR2 FQGTGA come from the germline V gene. Trimming removed 4 bases from V and 5 bases from J; junction bases left unmatched: 3. CDR3 nucleotides: TGTGCCAGCAGCTCCACAGGGGGGGAGACCCAGTACTTC. Protein product: CASSSTGGETQYF.

This clone was recorded only once. The chain recombines TRBV9 with TRBJ1-2; no clear D gene. Per germline, CDR1 SGDLS and CDR2 YYNGEE. The CDR3 length is 15 residues. Between the trimmed V and J ends, which lost 3 bases and 4 bases, there was a span of 16 bases. CDR3 DNA: TGTGCCAGCAGCGCCTACCGGACGGTATCCTATGGCTACACCTTC. Its protein product is CASSAYRTVSYGYTF.

The chain is built from TRBV2 and TRBJ1-2; D not resolved. This CDR3 region has 11 residues. Trimming took off 2 bases at V and 8 bases at J, with 6 bases between the two ends. Germline CDR1 reads SNHLY; CDR2 reads FYNNEI. The CDR3 DNA sequence: TGTGCCAGCAGTGAAAGGGTGGGCTACACCTTC. This gives the protein CASSERVGYTF.

The chain has TRBV7-2 and TRBJ1-5; D remains ambiguous. Germline V CDR1 and CDR2: SGHTA, FQGNSA. The V end was cut by 5 bases, the J end by 1 base, with 12 bases between. The CDR3 spans 15 residues. CDR3 residues: CASSITSDSNQPQHF. The CDR3, as DNA: TGTGCCAGCAGCATTACTTCGGACAGCAATCAGCCCCAGCATTTT.

The rearrangement uses TRBV18 and TRBJ2-2; 7 nucleotides agree with TRBD2. V was clipped by 4 bases and J by 3 bases; unmatched bases: 5. Germline values: CDR1 KGHSH, CDR2 LQKENI. The CDR3 length is 15 residues. Here the CDR3 DNA reads TGTGCCAGCTCACAGAGCGGGGCAGACACCGGGGAGCTGTTTTTT. It specifies CASSQSGADTGELFF. Filled out from reference TRBV18 and TRBJ2-2, the complete variable domain reads NAGVMQNPRHLVRRRGQEARLRCSPMKGHSHVYWYRQLPEEGLKFMVYLQKENIIDESGMPKERFSAEFPKEGPSILRIQQVVRGDSAAYFCASSQSGADTGELFFGEGSRLTVL.

The CDR3 region is CASSSPRQGNDEQYF. The DNA of the CDR3 is TGTGCCAGCAGTTCGCCCCGACAGGGGAACGACGAGCAGTACTTC. This chain connects TRBV27 to TRBJ2-7, with 8 nucleotides matching TRBD1. The CDR3 is 15 amino acids. Germline V gives CDR1 MNHEY, CDR2 SMNVEV (reference sequence). V dropped 4 bases and J dropped 5; count of bases not matched to a gene: 10.

The gene calls are TRBV30 and TRBJ2-7; 7 nucleotides line up with TRBD1. Per the germline V gene, CDR1 is GTSNPN and CDR2 is SVGIG (reference sequence). CDR3 length: 14 amino acids. Trimming at V came to 2 bases and at J to 1 base, leaving 5 bases not matched to a gene. This CDR3 reads CAWSKTGDSYEQYF. The DNA of the CDR3 is TGTGCCTGGAGTAAAACAGGGGATTCCTACGAGCAGTACTTC. Based on the CDR3 plus reference TRBV30 and TRBJ2-7, the full variable domain is SQTIHQWPATLVQPVGSPLSLECTVEGTSNPNLYWYRQAAGRGLQLLFYSVGIGQISSEVPQNLSASRPQDRQFILSSKKLLLSDSGFYLCAWSKTGDSYEQYFGPGTRLTVT.

The chain has TRBV5-1 and TRBJ1-1; D is ambiguous. The V gene's germline CDR1 is SGHRS and CDR2 YFSETQ. The ends were cut back, 0 bases at V and 1 base at J, with 7 bases in the middle. There are 14 residues in the CDR3. DNA of the CDR3: TGCGCCAGCAGCTTGGGGATGGGGAACACTGAAGCTTTCTTT. Translated: CASSLGMGNTEAFF.

Written as DNA, the CDR3 is TGTGCCAGCAGCCGGGGACTAGCGGTTTCCCTGGGGGAGACCCAGTACTTC. It encodes CASSRGLAVSLGETQYF. The V gene is TRBV11-2, the J gene TRBJ2-5; TRBD2 agrees at 11 bases. The germline CDR1 and CDR2 sequences are SGHAT and FQNNGV. The J segment lost 5 bases and the V segment lost 5 bases, leaving 13 bases of the junction unmatched. The length of the CDR3 is 17 residues.

The V call is TRBV29-1, the J call TRBJ2-3; D perhaps matches TRBD2 (7 bases). Trimming removed 7 bases at V and 0 bases at J, with 14 bases between. Germline V gives CDR1 SQVTM, CDR2 ANQGSEA. This CDR3 contains 14 residues. The chain's CDR3 is CSAEGGYSTDTQYF. CDR3 bases: TGCAGCGCTGAGGGGGGGTACAGCACAGATACGCAGTATTTT.

This chain joins TRBV11-2 and TRBJ2-5; 8 bases are shared with TRBD2. The CDR3 is 15 amino acids. The germline V gene encodes CDR1 SGHAT and CDR2 FQNNGV. V was clipped by 1 base and J by 0 bases; unmatched bases: 1. The CDR3 nucleotides are TGTGCCAGCAGCTTAGGGGGACTAGACCAAGAGACCCAGTACTTC. Protein: CASSLGGLDQETQYF.

This clone was picked up a small number of times. The chain is built from TRBV18 and TRBJ1-1, with D unresolved. V was shortened by 0 bases and J by 5 bases, with 10 bases between the two germline ends. This CDR3 has 14 residues. The V gene's germline CDR1 is KGHSH and CDR2 LQKENI. The CDR3 loop reads CASSPPGVRTEAFF. As DNA, the CDR3 is TGTGCCAGCTCACCACCGGGCGTGAGAACTGAAGCTTTCTTT.

J is TRBJ1-5 and V is TRBV4-1; D is unclear. V lost 3 bases, J lost 0 bases, and 9 bases lay in between. This CDR3 region has 15 residues. CDR1 is MGHRA, CDR2 YSYEKL, per germline. The DNA of the CDR3 is TGCGCCAGCAGCCAGGTCCAGTCTAGCAATCAGCCCCAGCATTTT. Encoded protein: CASSQVQSSNQPQHF.

The chain recombines TRBV5-4 with TRBJ2-5; D possibly corresponds to TRBD1 (5 bases). The CDR3 has 16 amino acids. Germline-derived CDR1 and CDR2 are SGHNT and YYREEE (reference sequence). Between the trimmed V and J ends, which lost 0 bases and 2 bases, there was a span of 14 bases. This CDR3 reads CASSLGGIGAQETQYF. CDR3 bases: TGTGCCAGCAGCTTGGGGGGCATAGGGGCTCAAGAGACCCAGTACTTC.

The V call is TRBV5-5, the J call TRBJ1-4, with unresolved D. V lost 4 bases and J lost 4, with 2 bases in between. The CDR3 covers 11 residues. CDR1 is SGHKS, CDR2 YYEKEE, per germline (reference sequence). CDR3: CASSINEKLFF. The CDR3 DNA sequence: TGTGCCAGCAGCATTAATGAAAAACTGTTTTTT.

In this sample, this clone turned up a few times. The chain combines TRBV7-3 with TRBJ1-2, with D perhaps TRBD1 (5 bases). Germline lookup yields CDR1 SGHTA and CDR2 FQGTGA. The CDR3 totals 15 residues. V gave up 5 bases and J gave up 0 bases, with 13 bases separating them. The CDR3 DNA reads as TGTGCCAGCAGCCGGAATGGGGGGTCTAACTATGGCTACACCTTC. It yields the protein CASSRNGGSNYGYTF.

The chain is built from TRBV15 and TRBJ2-1; the match to TRBD2 covers 7 bases. The CDR3 has 15 residues. V dropped 0 bases and J dropped 5; count of bases not matched to a gene: 4. Germline V lookup: CDR1 LNHNV, CDR2 YYDKDF (reference sequence). CDR3 protein: CATSREGLADNEQFF. In nucleotides, the CDR3 is TGTGCCACCAGCAGAGAGGGGCTAGCGGACAATGAGCAGTTCTTC.

This chain uses TRBV27 with TRBJ1-2, with a weak D call TRBD1 (6 bases). CDR1 MNHEY and CDR2 SMNVEV come from the germline V gene (reference sequence). V was shortened by 0 bases and J by 8 bases, with 22 bases between the two germline ends. The CDR3 loop spans 17 amino acids. CDR3 residues: CASSLSSGGPREKGYTF. CDR3 nucleotides: TGTGCCAGCAGTTTATCGTCCGGGGGCCCTCGGGAAAAGGGCTACACCTTC.

This sequence joins TRBV14 and TRBJ2-3; 9 bases fit TRBD2. Losses at the gene ends were 4 bases for V and 5 bases for J; bases not matched to a gene: 7. The CDR3 is 15 residues long. Per germline, CDR1 SGHDN and CDR2 FVKESK. CDR3 sequence reads: CASSPFAGGRDTQYF. The CDR3 nucleotides read TGTGCCAGCAGCCCGTTTGCGGGGGGGCGAGATACGCAGTATTTT. The full variable domain, completed using reference TRBV14 and TRBJ2-3, is EAGVTQFPSHSVIEKGQTVTLRCDPISGHDNLYWYRRVMGKEIKFLLHFVKESKQDESGMPNNRFLAERTGGTYSTLKVQPAELEDSGVYFCASSPFAGGRDTQYFGPGTRLTVL.

The rearrangement links TRBV18 to TRBJ1-2; D gene unclear. V was trimmed by 3 bases and J by 2 bases, leaving 16 bases between them. Germline V lookup: CDR1 KGHSH, CDR2 LQKENI. The CDR3 totals 16 residues. The CDR3, as DNA: TGTGCCAGCTCACCGCAAGACTCCGGGCCGAACTATGGCTACACCTTC. Translation: CASSPQDSGPNYGYTF.

In this sample, this clone turned up once. V is TRBV4-1 and J is TRBJ2-7; unclear D gene. CDR1 is MGHRA and CDR2 is YSYEKL in the germline V gene. V was pared by 0 bases and J by 6 bases, with 12 bases between. CDR3 length: 14 residues. The CDR3: CASSQDEHILEQYF. The CDR3, as DNA: TGCGCCAGCAGCCAAGATGAGCACATTCTCGAGCAGTACTTC.

The rearrangement links TRBV28 to TRBJ1-1; D is uncertain. V gave up 6 bases and J gave up 3 bases, with 17 bases separating them. The CDR3 contains 15 residues. Germline CDR1 and CDR2: MDHEN and SYDVKM. The CDR3 region has the DNA TGTGCCAGCAGATTGGACCCTCGATCCCACACTGAAGCTTTCTTT. This codes for CASRLDPRSHTEAFF.

The rearrangement uses TRBV5-1 and TRBJ1-1, with 8 positions matching TRBD1. From germline, CDR1 is SGHRS and CDR2 YFSETQ. V was clipped by 2 bases and J by 1 base; unmatched bases: 1. The length of the CDR3 is 14 residues. The CDR3 DNA is TGCGCCAGCAGCTTTCAGGGGGCGAACACTGAAGCTTTCTTT. Its protein is CASSFQGANTEAFF.

The rearrangement uses TRBV11-2 and TRBJ1-3, with TRBD1 identical over 7 bases. The V gene's germline CDR1 is SGHAT and CDR2 FQNNGV. The CDR3 covers 16 residues. V was pared by 5 bases and J by 0 bases, with 7 bases of the junction left unmatched. CDR3 amino acids: CASSIRDSGSGNTIYF. As DNA, the CDR3 is TGTGCCAGCAGCATTCGGGACAGCGGCTCTGGAAACACCATATATTTT. Full variable domain (missing parts from reference TRBV11-2 and TRBJ1-3): EAGVAQSPRYKIIEKRQSVAFWCNPISGHATLYWYQQILGQGPKLLIQFQNNGVVDDSQLPKDRFSAERLKGVDSTLKIQPAKLEDSAVYLCASSIRDSGSGNTIYFGEGSWLTVV.

The V gene is TRBV30, the J gene TRBJ1-1; no definite D call. The CDR3 is 15 amino acids. Germline CDR1 reads GTSNPN; CDR2 reads SVGIG (reference sequence). Trimming removed 4 bases from V and 3 bases from J, with 18 bases in between. Here the CDR3 reads CAWKTSLIRHTEAFF. CDR3 bases: TGTGCCTGGAAAACGAGCTTGATCAGGCACACTGAAGCTTTCTTT.